The 9 T cell receptor beta chains reported below all come from one sample, sequenced in a study of spatial heterogeneity in lung cancer. This sample's time point: sample taken at primary tumor resection. MiXCR was run by TCRdb on the 5' RACE reads, yielding one entry per CDR3 protein. The sample has about 45,000 distinct CDR3 sequences, about 13% seen once. The material was PBMCs, obtained at surgery. The receptors shown here come from a male donor with early-stage non-small cell lung cancer.

In this sample, this clonotype turned up many times. The V call is TRBV27, the J call TRBJ2-3; no firm D call. Germline values: CDR1 MNHEY, CDR2 SMNVEV (reference sequence). CDR3 length equals 13 residues. V was trimmed by 6 bases and J by 4 bases, leaving 11 bases between them. The CDR3 reads CASSLQAADTQYF. The CDR3 DNA is TGTGCCAGCAGCCTCCAGGCGGCAGATACGCAGTATTTT.

This clonotype was seen a handful of times. The genes are TRBV6-6 and TRBJ1-1; D not certain. The germline V gene has CDR1 MNHNY and CDR2 SVGAGI (reference sequence). The CDR3 is 15 residues long. V was clipped by 7 bases and J by 1 base, with 16 bases between them. The CDR3 spells CASTTWADKNTEAFF. CDR3 DNA: TGTGCCAGCACCACTTGGGCCGACAAGAACACTGAAGCTTTCTTT.

At least ten counts were recorded for this clonotype. The chain combines TRBV9 with TRBJ2-3; no definite D call. Trimming pared 1 base from V and 0 bases from J, leaving 9 bases between. Germline values: CDR1 SGDLS, CDR2 YYNGEE. The CDR3 covers 15 residues. For the CDR3, the DNA is TGTGCCAGCAGCGTAATGTACACCAGCACAGATACGCAGTATTTT. Protein sequence: CASSVMYTSTDTQYF.

This chain uses TRBV20-1 with TRBJ2-1; TRBD1 matches 10 bases. CDR3 length equals 13 residues. Trimming removed 1 base from V and 10 bases from J; junction bases left unmatched: 4. The V gene's germline CDR1 is DFQATT and CDR2 SNEGSKA (reference sequence). CDR3 loop: CSARGTGGSEQFF. In DNA, the CDR3 is TGCAGTGCTAGAGGGACAGGGGGGTCCGAGCAGTTCTTC.

This clonotype was picked up many times. V is TRBV4-1 and J is TRBJ2-7; D gene ambiguous. V was clipped by 2 bases and J by 2 bases, with 10 bases between them. CDR3 length equals 14 residues. CDR1 is MGHRA, CDR2 YSYEKL, per germline. The CDR3: CASSQTPYTYEQYF. As DNA, the CDR3 is TGCGCCAGCAGCCAAACCCCATATACCTACGAGCAGTACTTC.

CDR3 coding DNA: TGTGCCAGCAGCTTGAACCCCGGGGCCGGAAACACCATATATTTT. Its translation: CASSLNPGAGNTIYF. This sequence joins TRBV5-6 and TRBJ1-3, with D possibly TRBD1 on 5 matching bases. In germline, CDR1 is SGHDT, CDR2 YYEEEE. V lost 1 base to trimming and J lost 4 bases, with 12 bases between them. The CDR3 consists of 15 residues.

This clonotype was observed a handful of times. The chain uses TRBV29-1 and TRBJ1-5, with a weak D call TRBD1 (5 bases). In germline, CDR1 is SQVTM, CDR2 ANQGSEA. The ends were cut back, 7 bases at V and 7 bases at J, with 14 bases in the middle. The CDR3 length is 12 residues. The CDR3 sequence is CSAGGGTQPQHF. The CDR3 DNA sequence: TGCAGCGCCGGCGGGGGGACGCAGCCCCAGCATTTT.

The V gene is TRBV20-1, the J gene TRBJ2-7; D is uncertain. Germline V lookup: CDR1 DFQATT, CDR2 SNEGSKA (reference sequence). V was trimmed by 1 base and J by 1 base, leaving 8 bases between them. CDR3 size: 13 residues. CDR3 sequence reads: CSARGAMSYEQYF. The CDR3 DNA follows: TGCAGTGCTAGAGGGGCCATGTCCTACGAGCAGTACTTC.

This chain connects TRBV7-9 to TRBJ1-1; D not certain. There are 15 residues in the CDR3. V lost 5 bases to trimming and J lost 1 base, with 14 bases between them. Germline CDR1 reads SEHNR; CDR2 reads FQNEAQ (reference sequence). CDR3 in amino acids: CASSRDLDANTEAFF. The CDR3 coding sequence is TGTGCCAGCAGCCGTGACTTAGACGCGAACACTGAAGCTTTCTTT. Full variable domain (outside the CDR3, taken from reference TRBV7-9 and TRBJ1-1): DTGVSQNPRHKITKRGQNVTFRCDPISEHNRLYWYRQTLGQGPEFLTYFQNEAQLEKSRLLSDRFSAERPKGSFSTLEIQRTEQGDSAMYLCASSRDLDANTEAFFGQGTRLTVV.